A single sample is the source of the 5 T cell receptor beta chains below, sequenced in a study of neurological immune-mediated disorders (dated by TCRdb to the late 2010s). The library was made by 5' RACE. Instrument on record: Illumina HiSeq 2500. TCRdb trimmed public reads at Q25 via fastp, called clones via MiXCR and kept in-frame beta chains. Records with the same CDR3 protein are collapsed into one entry carrying the most frequent genes and DNA. The sample table shows approximately 82,000 distinct CDR3 sequences, and just over 2.5% are seen once. 0.9% to 1.4% of the sample rests with the top ten. What was sequenced was PBMCs. The receptors come from a woman aged 25 to 39 with multiple sclerosis.

This clonotype was found many times. The V and J genes are TRBV12-3 or TRBV12-4 and TRBJ2-1; D remains unclear. Trimming cost V 2 bases and J 0 bases, with 8 bases left between them. The CDR3 is 15 amino acids. Here the CDR3 DNA reads TGTGCCAGCAGTTTAACGGGCAGCTCCTACAATGAGCAGTTCTTC. Its protein product is CASSLTGSSYNEQFF.

Ten or more counts support this clonotype. This chain links TRBV7-2 with TRBJ2-7; D gene ambiguous. Trimming pared 1 base from V and 5 bases from J, leaving 21 bases between. CDR3 size: 17 residues. CDR1 is SGHTA, CDR2 FQGNSA, per germline. DNA for the CDR3: TGTGCCAGCAGCTTAGGAATAGGGCCGGTGCCTTCTGACGAGCAGTACTTC. This translates into CASSLGIGPVPSDEQYF.

This clonotype was counted at least ten times. This rearrangement joins TRBV5-1 to TRBJ1-2; the match to TRBD1 covers 9 bases. This CDR3 spans 14 amino acids. Losses at the gene ends were 2 bases for V and 2 bases for J; bases not matched to a gene: 1. Germline assignment: CDR1 SGHRS and CDR2 YFSETQ. This CDR3 is CASSLTGGNYGYTF. CDR3 nucleotides: TGCGCCAGCAGCTTAACAGGGGGCAACTATGGCTACACCTTC.

This clonotype was observed many times. The chain has TRBV27 and TRBJ2-1, with D hard to call. CDR1 and CDR2 (germline): MNHEY, SMNVEV (reference sequence). This CDR3 is built from 15 residues. Trimming stripped 5 bases from V and 0 bases from J, with 11 bases between. This CDR3 reads CASSTLPSSYNEQFF. The CDR3 nucleotides are TGTGCCAGCAGTACTCTACCCAGCTCCTACAATGAGCAGTTCTTC.

This clonotype was observed many times. V gene TRBV18 combines with J gene TRBJ2-7, with D perhaps TRBD1 (6 bases). The CDR3 sequence is 13 residues long. Germline CDR1 is KGHSH and CDR2 is LQKENI. V lost 2 bases, J lost 3 bases, and 8 bases lay in between. Here the CDR3 DNA reads TGTGCCAGCTCACCATTGGACAGCTACGAGCAGTACTTC. This codes for CASSPLDSYEQYF.